Below are 22 T cell receptor beta chains sequenced from a single sample in a study of beta chain features in type 1 diabetes. The study, taken as a whole, reports: All four CD4+ subsets of Type 1 diabetes patients contained TCRB CDR3s that were moderately but significantly shorter.

Of the isolated RNA, all was reverse transcribed, and so the sequenced material was expressed TCRB transcripts. TCRdb's table, derived via immunoSEQ multiplex PCR, lists solely in-frame clones and lacks some. This sample has some 250,000 clones, with more than 11% found just once. Their cognate antigens are unknown. Sequences were obtained from naive CD4+ T cells from blood. Source of these receptors: a man aged 25 to 40 with type 1 diabetes.

In this sample, this clone turned up a few times. The rearrangement uses TRBV5-1 and TRBJ2-3; D might be TRBD2 (6 bases). The V end lost 1 base, the J end lost 5 bases, and 11 bases lay between the germline ends. The CDR3 contains 14 residues. Germline CDR1 reads SGHRS; CDR2 reads YFSETQ. The CDR3 is CASSLWDSEDTQYF. DNA for the CDR3: TGCGCCAGCAGCTTGTGGGACTCGGAAGATACGCAGTATTTT.

The V gene is TRBV5-4, the J gene TRBJ2-7; tentatively, D is TRBD1 (6 bases). V gave up 2 bases and J gave up 2 bases, with 8 bases separating them. Germline V gene data show CDR1 as SGHNT and CDR2 as YYREEE (reference sequence). The CDR3 has 13 residues. The CDR3 DNA follows: TGTGCCAGCAGCTTAAGGGACACCTACGAGCAGTACTTC. It encodes CASSLRDTYEQYF.

This rearrangement joins TRBV7-9 to TRBJ1-2; D not certain. Germline lookup yields CDR1 SEHNR and CDR2 FQNEAQ (reference sequence). V lost 5 bases and J 1 base, leaving 8 bases between the germline ends. The CDR3 spans 13 residues. CDR3 sequence (DNA): TGTGCCAGCAGCGAGGAGTTTAACTATGGCTACACCTTC. It encodes CASSEEFNYGYTF.

The chain uses TRBV21-1 and TRBJ1-5; TRBD1 reflects the table's D call only, with no check against the DNA. TRBV21-1 is annotated as a pseudogene. The CDR3 has 16 residues. The CDR3 reads CASSKCPGWSNQPQHF. CDR3 in DNA: TGTGCCAGCAGCAAATGTCCAGGGTGGAGCAATCAGCCCCAGCATTTT.

In its sample, this clone was seen a few times. This rearrangement joins TRBV10-3 to TRBJ1-1; 10 nucleotides match TRBD1. The junction had 7 bases not matched to a gene; V was cut back by 6 bases and J by 6 bases. Per the germline V gene, CDR1 is ENHRY and CDR2 is SYGVKD. CDR3 length equals 14 residues. The CDR3 DNA is TGTGCCATCAGGACAGGGGGCTTGAGGGCTGAAGCTTTCTTT. As protein: CAIRTGGLRAEAFF.

This clone came up a few times. The V and J genes are TRBV6-6 and TRBJ2-1; tentatively, D is TRBD2 (5 bases). CDR3 length: 15 residues. CDR1 is MNHNY and CDR2 is SVGAGI in the germline V gene (reference sequence). The V gene lost 5 bases and the J gene lost 8 bases, with 19 bases spanning the gap. The CDR3 protein is CASSPDAGNGYEQFF. CDR3 coding DNA: TGTGCCAGCAGTCCTGACGCCGGGAACGGGTATGAGCAGTTCTTC.

There are a few counts of this clone. This chain uses TRBV11-2 with TRBJ2-7; 9 positions agree with TRBD2. Losses at the gene ends were 3 bases for V and 4 bases for J; bases not matched to a gene: 1. The CDR3 has 13 residues. Germline V gene lookup returns CDR1 SGHAT and CDR2 FQNNGV. The CDR3 is CASSFGLAYEQYF. DNA of the CDR3: TGTGCCAGCAGCTTTGGACTAGCGTACGAGCAGTACTTC.

The rearrangement uses TRBV10-3 and TRBJ1-6, with 7 nucleotides matching TRBD1. Losses at the gene ends were 6 bases for V and 4 bases for J; bases not matched to a gene: 9. The germline V gene encodes CDR1 ENHRY and CDR2 SYGVKD. The CDR3 is made up of 16 amino acids. The CDR3 DNA sequence: TGTGCCATCAGCAATTCCGGGACAGATTATAATTCACCCCTCCACTTT. Its translation: CAISNSGTDYNSPLHF.

The chain carries TRBV6-4 and TRBJ1-1; 8 nucleotides agree with TRBD1. The V gene end was trimmed by 6 bases and the J gene end by 3 bases; junction bases not matched to a gene: 12. Germline V gene data show CDR1 as MRHNA and CDR2 as SNTAGT. The CDR3 totals 16 residues. CDR3 nucleotides: TGTGCCAGCAGCCCCGGACAGGGAGAACTTGACACTGAAGCTTTCTTT. Translating gives CASSPGQGELDTEAFF.

The CDR3 DNA is TGTGCCAGCAGTCAGGGGTTGAACACTGAAGCTTTCTTT. It is translated as CASSQGLNTEAFF. The chain combines TRBV2 with TRBJ1-1, with D tentatively TRBD1 (6 bases). V was cut by 5 bases and J by 0 bases, with 7 bases left in between. The V gene's germline CDR1 is SNHLY and CDR2 FYNNEI. The CDR3 sequence is 13 residues long.

Turning to this clone: This same CDR3 is encoded by further DNA sequences in the sample. The CDR3 region has the DNA TGCAGCGTTGACAGGGGGGACACTGAAGCTTTCTTT. It specifies CSVDRGDTEAFF. The rearrangement links TRBV29-1 to TRBJ1-1; TRBD1 matches 7 bases. The length of the CDR3 is 12 residues. J lost 3 bases, V lost 3 bases, and 1 base had no gene match. Germline-derived CDR1 and CDR2 are SQVTM and ANQGSEA.

This clone was seen a handful of times. The V and J genes are TRBV5-1 and TRBJ2-5; the match to TRBD1 covers 8 bases. The V and J ends lost 3 bases and 4 bases, in that order; junction bases with no gene match: 2. The CDR3 is 13 amino acids. Per the germline V gene, CDR1 is SGHRS and CDR2 is YFSETQ. The DNA of the CDR3 is TGCGCCAGCAGCTACGACAGGGGAGAGACCCAGTACTTC. Its protein is CASSYDRGETQYF.

The rearrangement uses TRBV10-3 and TRBJ2-5, with a weak D call TRBD1 (5 bases). The ends were cut back, 6 bases at V and 0 bases at J, with 20 bases in the middle. Germline-derived CDR1 and CDR2 are ENHRY and SYGVKD. The CDR3 is 17 amino acids. CDR3 in DNA: TGTGCCATCAGCCGATTTCCCGACAGCAACGACCAAGAGACCCAGTACTTC. The encoded protein is CAISRFPDSNDQETQYF.

Comments on this clone: This same CDR3 is encoded by further DNA sequences in the sample. In nucleotides, the CDR3 is TGCGCCAGCAGCAGTGCCGGGGGTTCCTACAATGAGCAGTTCTTC. Translated, it gives CASSSAGGSYNEQFF. This sequence joins TRBV5-1 and TRBJ2-1; D possibly corresponds to TRBD2 (6 bases). Trimming took 4 bases from V and 1 from J, leaving 12 bases between them. CDR1 and CDR2 from the germline V gene are SGHRS and YFSETQ. This CDR3 comprises 15 residues.

V usage is TRBV19 and J usage is TRBJ2-2; D gene uncertain. The germline V gene has CDR1 LNHDA and CDR2 SQIVND (reference sequence). CDR3 length: 15 residues. The V end lost 10 bases, the J end lost 0 bases, and 15 bases lay between the germline ends. This chain's CDR3 is CATLRWQSNTGELFF. CDR3 coding DNA: TGTGCCACCCTGAGGTGGCAGTCGAACACCGGGGAGCTGTTTTTT.

V is TRBV4-2 and J is TRBJ2-1; 11 nucleotides match TRBD2. The germline gives CDR1 LGHNA, CDR2 YNFKEQ. Trimming removed 5 bases from V and 5 bases from J; junction bases left unmatched: 5. The CDR3 runs to 15 residues. This chain's CDR3 is CASSNPTSGDNEQFF. In DNA, the CDR3 is TGTGCCAGCAGCAACCCGACTAGCGGGGACAATGAGCAGTTCTTC.

The J gene is TRBJ2-5, the V gene TRBV6-6, with 10 bases fitting TRBD2. This CDR3 spans 13 amino acids. The V segment lost 7 bases and the J segment 3 bases; nucleotides outside the gene matches: 2. CDR1 MNHNY and CDR2 SVGAGI come from the germline V gene (reference sequence). CDR3 residues: CASNLAGEETQYF. The DNA for the CDR3 is TGTGCCAGCAACCTAGCGGGAGAAGAGACCCAGTACTTC.

Only a few counts were recorded for this clone. The chain employs TRBV4-2 and TRBJ1-2, with 7 positions matching TRBD1. V lost 3 bases to trimming and J lost 6 bases; unmatched junction nucleotides: 13. Germline V gives CDR1 LGHNA, CDR2 YNFKEQ. The CDR3 loop spans 16 amino acids. The CDR3 DNA sequence: TGTGCCAGCAGCCAGGAACCTCTCAGGGGGTGGGATGGCTACACCTTC. Protein product: CASSQEPLRGWDGYTF.

The chain links TRBV10-3 to TRBJ1-1; TRBD1 agrees at 11 bases. There are 15 residues in the CDR3. V dropped 4 bases and J dropped 4; count of bases not matched to a gene: 5. Germline CDR1 is ENHRY and CDR2 is SYGVKD. CDR3 loop: CAISVGQGASTEAFF. In DNA form, the CDR3 reads TGTGCCATCAGTGTAGGACAGGGGGCCAGCACTGAAGCTTTCTTT.

The table lists this clone with a few counts. CDR3 region: CASSPGTASPRDGYTF. The CDR3 bases are TGCGCCAGCAGCCCTGGAACCGCAAGCCCGAGGGATGGCTACACCTTC. This chain joins TRBV5-1 and TRBJ1-2; D gene uncertain. CDR1 and CDR2 from the germline V gene are SGHRS and YFSETQ. The germline V and J ends were trimmed by 4 bases and 6 bases, with 22 bases remaining between them. The CDR3 length is 16 residues.

The CDR3 spells CASSTTPGSGILRNEQFF. Written as DNA, the CDR3 is TGTGCCAGCAGCACTACCCCGGGGTCCGGGATTTTACGCAATGAGCAGTTCTTC. The rearrangement joins TRBV13 to TRBJ2-1; D is perhaps TRBD2 (5 bases). The CDR3 contains 18 residues. V gave up 5 bases and J gave up 6 bases, with 26 bases separating them. The germline V gene encodes CDR1 PRHDT and CDR2 FYEKMQ (reference sequence).

This clone was picked up a small number of times. The V and J genes are TRBV29-1 and TRBJ2-2; D unresolved. Germline-derived CDR1 and CDR2 are SQVTM and ANQGSEA. V gave up 3 bases and J gave up 1 base, with 6 bases separating them. The CDR3 sequence is 13 residues long. The CDR3 DNA reads as TGCAGCGTTGACGCTAAGAACACCGGGGAGCTGTTTTTT. Residues: CSVDAKNTGELFF.